The clone carrying this TCR beta chain has at least ten counts. This sample is part of a study of metastatic and nonmetastatic thyroid tumors. TCRdb reanalyzed the PCR reads with MiXCR. The table has 26,000 or so clones, 15% to 20% seen once. V dropped 3 bases and J dropped 2 bases, with 9 bases sitting between them. CDR3 length equals 14 residues. Germline V gene sequence: CDR1 MNHNS, CDR2 SASEGT. Every patient was untreated before thyroid surgery. This clonotype was sampled from a male donor with papillary thyroid cancer or a benign thyroid nodule (not recorded which). Some clones in this sample may be carry-over from other donors' samples. Sequencing input: blood. The chain couples TRBV6-1 to TRBJ2-3; the D is unclear. The CDR3 reads CASSDPSFTDTQYF. Written as DNA, the CDR3 is TGTGCCAGCAGTGACCCTTCTTTCACAGATACGCAGTATTTT.